The subject of this entry is one T cell receptor beta chain. Its specificity is not known. This specimen comes from a study of T cells in localized non-small cell lung cancer. Study observations and caveats: Only one tumor region went through sequencing, so heterogeneity may still be there. In the blood, greater T cell density corresponded to longer overall survival.

Measured with immunoSEQ multiplex PCR; TCRdb has only the in-frame clones, and not every one. The data show roughly 26,000 clones, more than 85% seen once. This TCR came from a female donor older than 55 with stage II squamous cell lung carcinoma. The source was peripheral blood, collected before any cancer treatment.

In DNA, the CDR3 is TGCGCCAGCAGCCCCCGACAGCTTAATCAGCCCCAGCATTTT. It codes for CASSPRQLNQPQHF. The chain links TRBV4-1 to TRBJ1-5; D might be TRBD1 (5 bases). Germline V gene data show CDR1 as MGHRA and CDR2 as YSYEKL. Deletions cut 4 bases from V and 4 bases from J, with 11 bases between. The CDR3 has 14 amino acids.